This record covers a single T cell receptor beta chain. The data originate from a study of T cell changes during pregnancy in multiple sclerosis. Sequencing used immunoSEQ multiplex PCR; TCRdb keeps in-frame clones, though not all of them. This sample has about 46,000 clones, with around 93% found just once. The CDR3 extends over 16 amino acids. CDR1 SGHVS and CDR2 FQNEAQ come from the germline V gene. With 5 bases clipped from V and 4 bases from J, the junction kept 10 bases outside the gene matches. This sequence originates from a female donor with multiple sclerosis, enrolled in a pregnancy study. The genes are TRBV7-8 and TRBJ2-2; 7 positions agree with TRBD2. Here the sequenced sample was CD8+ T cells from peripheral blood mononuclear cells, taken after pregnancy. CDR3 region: CASSDRDYPTTGELFF. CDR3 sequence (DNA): TGTGCCAGCAGCGACCGGGACTACCCCACCACCGGGGAGCTGTTTTTT.